Below, 20 T cell receptor beta chains from the same sample are listed, as sequenced in a study of identical twins. TCRdb re-derived calls from the 5' RACE reads in MiXCR, one entry per CDR3 protein. Counted here are some 200,000 distinct CDR3 sequences, 7.5% occurring once; the ten biggest clones make up around 2.1%. The same data also contributed to another study, on yellow fever vaccine responses in identical twins.

The sequenced material came from memory (CD45RO+) T cells sorted from blood. Receptors were obtained from a young woman in good health.

This clonotype was found many times. The CDR3 DNA reads as TGCGCCAGCAGCTTGGCCCCGCCGGAGAACACTGAAGCTTTCTTT. Translated, it gives CASSLAPPENTEAFF. V gene TRBV5-1 combines with J gene TRBJ1-1; D not resolved. V lost 0 bases, J lost 1 base, and 10 bases lay in between. The CDR3 totals 15 residues. Germline CDR1 reads SGHRS; CDR2 reads YFSETQ.

The J gene is TRBJ1-5, the V gene TRBV5-1, with a weak D call TRBD1 (5 bases). The ends were cut back, 4 bases at V and 9 bases at J, with 20 bases in the middle. Germline values: CDR1 SGHRS, CDR2 YFSETQ. The CDR3 covers 15 residues. The CDR3 nucleotides are TGCGCCAGCAGCCCGGGGGACCGCCCCGACGGGCCCCAGCATTTT. This gives the protein CASSPGDRPDGPQHF.

This clonotype appeared many times. The chain has TRBV7-9 and TRBJ2-1; D remains unclear. The CDR3 is 15 amino acids. Germline V gene sequence: CDR1 SEHNR, CDR2 FQNEAQ (reference sequence). Trimming left V 3 bases short and J 2 bases short, with 11 bases between. CDR3 DNA sequence: TGTGCCAGCAGCTTTAGGCTCGAGGCCTACAATGAGCAGTTCTTC. Its translation is CASSFRLEAYNEQFF.

This sequence joins TRBV5-1 and TRBJ2-3; 10 nucleotides align to TRBD2. Per germline, CDR1 SGHRS and CDR2 YFSETQ. V gave up 6 bases and J gave up 5 bases; unmatched junction bases: 9. The CDR3 runs 15 residues. The CDR3 bases are TGCGCCAGCAAAATAGCGGGGGGTGCGGGAGATACGCAGTATTTT. It is translated as CASKIAGGAGDTQYF.

This clonotype has only a few counts. CDR3: CASSLDSGDYSPLHF. CDR3 bases: TGTGCCAGCAGCTTAGATTCAGGGGATTATTCACCCCTCCACTTT. This chain links TRBV7-9 with TRBJ1-6; TRBD1 might be the D (6 bases). V was cut by 1 base and J by 8 bases, with 12 bases left in between. The CDR3 has 15 residues. In germline, CDR1 is SEHNR, CDR2 FQNEAQ (reference sequence).

This chain uses TRBV20-1 with TRBJ2-2; possibly TRBD2 for D (6 bases). Germline CDR1 DFQATT, CDR2 SNEGSKA (reference sequence). The ends were cut back, 1 base at V and 5 bases at J, with 14 bases in the middle. The CDR3 runs to 15 residues. The CDR3 here is CSARVRGRLTGELFF. The CDR3 DNA sequence: TGCAGTGCTAGAGTGCGAGGGAGGTTAACCGGGGAGCTGTTTTTT.

The CDR3 protein is CSARVGGRRGNEQFF. CDR3 sequence (DNA): TGCAGTGCTAGAGTAGGCGGACGACGGGGCAATGAGCAGTTCTTC. The chain uses TRBV20-1 and TRBJ2-1; possible D gene TRBD2, 5 bases. Germline-derived CDR1 and CDR2 are DFQATT and SNEGSKA (reference sequence). V was trimmed by 1 base and J by 6 bases, leaving 16 bases between them. The CDR3 is 15 residues long.

This clonotype was detected only a few times. The chain combines TRBV3-1 with TRBJ2-1, with D hard to call. Per the germline V gene, CDR1 is LGHDT and CDR2 is YNNKEL (reference sequence). The V end was cut by 1 base, the J end by 10 bases, with 11 bases between. This CDR3 is built from 13 residues. CDR3 residues: CASSQGPVAEQFF. The CDR3 DNA reads TGTGCCAGCAGCCAAGGCCCTGTGGCGGAGCAGTTCTTC.

There are many counts of this clonotype. The rearrangement links TRBV5-1 to TRBJ2-5, with TRBD2 matching over 8 bases. The CDR3 sequence is 15 residues long. Germline V lookup: CDR1 SGHRS, CDR2 YFSETQ. V trimming: 0 bases; J trimming: 3 bases; junction bases outside the gene matches: 4. CDR3 sequence reads: CASSLAGGGKETQYF. As DNA, the CDR3 is TGCGCCAGCAGCTTGGCCGGGGGGGGAAAAGAGACCCAGTACTTC.

The genes are TRBV7-9 and TRBJ1-5; no clear D. The length of the CDR3 is 15 residues. V lost 1 base to trimming and J lost 3 bases, with 10 bases between them. From germline, CDR1 is SEHNR and CDR2 FQNEAQ (reference sequence). DNA of the CDR3: TGTGCCAGCAGCTTAGGAACAGCAAACAATCAGCCCCAGCATTTT. This sequence encodes CASSLGTANNQPQHF.

The table lists this clonotype with many counts. The chain is built from TRBV7-2 and TRBJ2-3; D might be TRBD1 or TRBD2, each matching 5 bases. V was cut by 2 bases and J by 4 bases, with 16 bases left in between. From germline, CDR1 is SGHTA and CDR2 FQGNSA. This CDR3 has 16 amino acids. The CDR3 sequence: CASSLRVRGAADTQYF. As DNA, the CDR3 is TGTGCCAGCAGCTTACGCGTAAGAGGGGCGGCAGATACGCAGTATTTT.

To note about this clonotype: This may arise from a read error, as a much more abundant clone is one base away. This sequence joins TRBV6-2 or TRBV6-3 and TRBJ2-7; no reliable D call. In germline, CDR1 is MNHEY, CDR2 SVGEGT. This CDR3 spans 11 amino acids. The CDR3 region has the DNA TGTGCCAGCAGTTTTAACTACGAGCAGTGCTTC. Translation: CASSFNYEQCF.

This chain joins TRBV7-6 and TRBJ2-5; 11 bases are a match to TRBD2. V dropped 1 base and J dropped 2; count of bases not matched to a gene: 6. Germline CDR1 reads SGHVS; CDR2 reads FNYEAQ. The CDR3 has 17 residues. This CDR3 reads CASSLGPLAGGQETQYF. CDR3 DNA: TGTGCCAGCAGCTTAGGACCCCTAGCGGGGGGACAAGAGACCCAGTACTTC. Full variable domain (missing parts from reference TRBV7-6 and TRBJ2-5): GAGVSQSPRYKVTKRGQDVALRCDPISGHVSLYWYRQALGQGPEFLTYFNYEAQQDKSGLPNDRFSAERPEGSISTLTIQRTEQRDSAMYRCASSLGPLAGGQETQYFGPGTRLLVL.

In this sample, this clonotype turned up a few times. The genes are TRBV7-3 and TRBJ2-7, with TRBD1 matching over 10 bases. Germline V lookup: CDR1 SGHTA, CDR2 FQGTGA. V lost 5 bases, J lost 4 bases, and 11 bases stayed unmatched. CDR3 length: 16 amino acids. The CDR3 DNA reads TGTGCCAGCAGCCTTCTACCGGGACAGGGGCTGTACGAGCAGTACTTC. Translating it yields CASSLLPGQGLYEQYF.

In this sample, this clonotype turned up many times. This rearrangement joins TRBV20-1 to TRBJ2-1, with D perhaps matching TRBD1 or TRBD2 (5 bases each). V shed 6 bases and J shed 7 bases, with 19 bases lying between them. The CDR3 runs 14 residues. Germline V gene data show CDR1 as DFQATT and CDR2 as SNEGSKA (reference sequence). CDR3 protein: CSAFLSLGVNEQFF. CDR3 coding DNA: TGCAGTGCCTTTCTGTCCCTGGGGGTGAATGAGCAGTTCTTC.

This clonotype showed up just a few times. The chain links TRBV7-2 to TRBJ1-5, with D possibly being TRBD1 (6 bases). The length of the CDR3 is 14 residues. From germline, CDR1 is SGHTA and CDR2 FQGNSA. V gave up 5 bases and J gave up 0 bases, with 8 bases separating them. This CDR3 reads CASSRQVSNQPQHF. The CDR3 DNA sequence: TGTGCCAGCAGCCGACAGGTTAGCAATCAGCCCCAGCATTTT.

There are a few counts of this clonotype. V and J are TRBV10-3 and TRBJ1-1; D not certain. Germline V CDR1 and CDR2: ENHRY, SYGVKD. The CDR3 extends over 12 amino acids. Trimming pared 0 bases from V and 7 bases from J, leaving 6 bases between. The CDR3 region has the DNA TGTGCCATCAGTGAGTCAGCGTTTGAAGCTTTCTTT. The encoded protein is CAISESAFEAFF.

This clonotype has only a few counts. The CDR3 nucleotides are TGTGCCAGCAGTGACTCGAGCAATAGAGACACCGGGGAGCTGTTTTTT. This translates into CASSDSSNRDTGELFF. The V gene is TRBV6-4, the J gene TRBJ2-2; D gene uncertain. The germline V gene has CDR1 MRHNA and CDR2 SNTAGT. The CDR3 is 16 amino acids. Between the trimmed V and J ends, which lost 0 bases and 3 bases, there was a span of 11 bases.

This clonotype was found many times. The genes are TRBV7-9 and TRBJ2-1; 7 positions agree with TRBD1. CDR1 and CDR2 (germline): SEHNR, FQNEAQ (reference sequence). CDR3 length: 14 amino acids. Trimming cost V 4 bases and J 3 bases; bases outside gene matches: 3. In DNA, the CDR3 is TGTGCCAGCAGCTCCCGGGACAGCTACAATGAGCAGTTCTTC. This sequence encodes CASSSRDSYNEQFF.

This clonotype was detected a few times. The V and J genes are TRBV7-2 and TRBJ1-6; tentative D call: TRBD1 (5 bases). Per the germline V gene, CDR1 is SGHTA and CDR2 is FQGNSA. The CDR3 is 14 amino acids. V was trimmed by 3 bases and J by 6 bases, leaving 9 bases between them. CDR3 protein: CASSLGRLNSPLHF. CDR3 DNA: TGTGCCAGCAGCTTGGGACGACTTAATTCACCCCTCCACTTT.